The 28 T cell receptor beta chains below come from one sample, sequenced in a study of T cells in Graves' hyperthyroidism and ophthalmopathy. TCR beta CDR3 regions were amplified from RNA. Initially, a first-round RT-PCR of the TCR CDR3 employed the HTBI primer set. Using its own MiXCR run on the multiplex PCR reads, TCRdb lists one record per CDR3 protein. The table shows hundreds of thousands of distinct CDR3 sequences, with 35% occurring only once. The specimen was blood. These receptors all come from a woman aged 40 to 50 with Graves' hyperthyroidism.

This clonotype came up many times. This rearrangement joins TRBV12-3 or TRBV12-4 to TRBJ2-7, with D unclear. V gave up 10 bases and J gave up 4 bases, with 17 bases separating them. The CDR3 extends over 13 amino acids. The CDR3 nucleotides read TGTGCCATATCCGTAGGGCTCCCATACGAGCAGTACTTC. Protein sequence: CAISVGLPYEQYF.

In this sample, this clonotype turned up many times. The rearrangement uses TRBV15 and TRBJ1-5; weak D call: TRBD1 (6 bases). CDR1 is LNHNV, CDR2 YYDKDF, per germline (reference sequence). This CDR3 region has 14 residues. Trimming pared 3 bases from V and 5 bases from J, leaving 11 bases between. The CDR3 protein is CATSRDRSYQPQHF. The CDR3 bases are TGTGCCACCAGCAGGGACAGATCATATCAGCCCCAGCATTTT.

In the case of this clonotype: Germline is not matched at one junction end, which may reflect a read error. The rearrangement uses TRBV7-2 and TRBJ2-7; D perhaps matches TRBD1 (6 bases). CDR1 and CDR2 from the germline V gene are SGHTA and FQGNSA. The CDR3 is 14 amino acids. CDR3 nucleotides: TGTGCCAGCGGCTTAACAACAGGGTCCGTCGAGCAGTACTTC. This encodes CASGLTTGSVEQYF.

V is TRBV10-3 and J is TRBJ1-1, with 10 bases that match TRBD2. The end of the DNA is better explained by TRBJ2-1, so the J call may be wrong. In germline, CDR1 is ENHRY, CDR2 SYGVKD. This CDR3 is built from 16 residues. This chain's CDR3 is CAISERQGTSAREQFF. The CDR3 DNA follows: TGTGCCATCAGTGAGAGGCAGGGGACTAGCGCTCGAGAGCAGTTCTTC.

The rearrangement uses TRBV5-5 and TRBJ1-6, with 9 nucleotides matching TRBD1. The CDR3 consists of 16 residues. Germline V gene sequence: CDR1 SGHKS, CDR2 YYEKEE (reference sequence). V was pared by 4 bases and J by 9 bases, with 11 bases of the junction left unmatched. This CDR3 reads CASSPAGTGPGSPLHF. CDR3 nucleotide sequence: TGTGCCAGCAGCCCAGCCGGGACAGGGCCTGGTTCACCCCTCCACTTT. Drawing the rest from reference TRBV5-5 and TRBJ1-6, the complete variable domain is DAGVTQSPTHLIKTRGQQVTLRCSPISGHKSVSWYQQVLGQGPQFIFQYYEKEERGRGNFPDRFSARQFPNYSSELNVNALLLGDSALYLCASSPAGTGPGSPLHFGNGTRLTVT.

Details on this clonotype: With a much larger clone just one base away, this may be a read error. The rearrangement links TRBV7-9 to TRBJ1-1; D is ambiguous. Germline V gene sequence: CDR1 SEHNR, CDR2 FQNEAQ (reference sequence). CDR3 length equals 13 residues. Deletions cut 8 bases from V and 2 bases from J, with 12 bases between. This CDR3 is CASVREGNTEAFF. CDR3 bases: TGTGCCAGCGTCCGGGAGGGTAACACTGAAGCTTTCTTT.

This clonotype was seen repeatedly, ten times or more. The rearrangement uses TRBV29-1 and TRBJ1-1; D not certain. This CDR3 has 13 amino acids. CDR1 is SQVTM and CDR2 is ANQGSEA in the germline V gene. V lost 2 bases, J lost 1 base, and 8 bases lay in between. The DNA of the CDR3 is TGCAGCGTTGAATACAGCGGGAACACTGAAGCTTTCTTT. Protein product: CSVEYSGNTEAFF.

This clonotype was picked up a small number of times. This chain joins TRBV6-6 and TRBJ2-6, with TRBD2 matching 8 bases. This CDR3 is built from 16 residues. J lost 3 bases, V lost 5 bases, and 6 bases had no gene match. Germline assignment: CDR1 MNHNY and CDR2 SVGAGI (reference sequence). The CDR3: CASSMGGRNGANVLTF. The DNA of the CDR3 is TGTGCCAGCAGTATGGGCGGGAGGAATGGGGCCAACGTCCTGACTTTC.

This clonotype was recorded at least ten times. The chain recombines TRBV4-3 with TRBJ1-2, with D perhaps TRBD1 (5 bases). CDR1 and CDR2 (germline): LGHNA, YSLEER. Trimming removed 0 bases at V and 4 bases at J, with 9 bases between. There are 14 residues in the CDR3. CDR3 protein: CASSQDDRLYGYTF. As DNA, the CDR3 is TGCGCCAGCAGCCAAGATGACAGACTCTATGGCTACACCTTC.

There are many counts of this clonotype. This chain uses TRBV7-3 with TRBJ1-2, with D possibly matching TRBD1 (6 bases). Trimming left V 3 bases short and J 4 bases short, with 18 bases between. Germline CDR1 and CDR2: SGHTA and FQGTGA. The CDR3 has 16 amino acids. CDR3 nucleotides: TGTGCCAGCAGCTTCAACAGGGACGAGAAGGGCTATGGCTACACCTTC. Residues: CASSFNRDEKGYGYTF.

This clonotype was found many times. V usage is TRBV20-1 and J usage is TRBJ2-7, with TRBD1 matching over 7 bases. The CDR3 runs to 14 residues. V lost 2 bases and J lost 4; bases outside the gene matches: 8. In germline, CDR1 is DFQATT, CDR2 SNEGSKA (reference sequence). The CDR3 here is CSARRVGGWYEQYF. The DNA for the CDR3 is TGCAGTGCTAGACGGGTAGGGGGCTGGTACGAGCAGTACTTC.

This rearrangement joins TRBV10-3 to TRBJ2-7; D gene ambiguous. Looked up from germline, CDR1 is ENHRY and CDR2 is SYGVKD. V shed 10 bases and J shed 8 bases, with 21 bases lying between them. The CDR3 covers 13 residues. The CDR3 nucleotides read TGTGCCACCTCGCCCAGCCCCTACGAGCAGCAGTACTTC. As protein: CATSPSPYEQQYF.

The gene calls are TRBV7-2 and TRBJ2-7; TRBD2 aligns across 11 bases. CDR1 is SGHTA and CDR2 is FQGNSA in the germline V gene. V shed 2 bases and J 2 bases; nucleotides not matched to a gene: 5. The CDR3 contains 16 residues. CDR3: CASSLSLAGDPYEQYF. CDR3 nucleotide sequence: TGTGCCAGCAGCTTATCACTAGCGGGGGACCCCTACGAGCAGTACTTC.

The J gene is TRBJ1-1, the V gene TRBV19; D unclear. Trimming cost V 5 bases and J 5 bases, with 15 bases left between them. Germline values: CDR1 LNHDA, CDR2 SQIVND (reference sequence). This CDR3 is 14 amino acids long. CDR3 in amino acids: CASSAQPTQTEAFF. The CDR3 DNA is TGTGCCAGTAGTGCTCAGCCAACACAGACTGAAGCTTTCTTT.

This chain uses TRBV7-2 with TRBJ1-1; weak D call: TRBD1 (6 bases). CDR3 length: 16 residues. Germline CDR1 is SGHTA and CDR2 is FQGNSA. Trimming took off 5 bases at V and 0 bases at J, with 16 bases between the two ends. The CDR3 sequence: CASSPHRAPMNTEAFF. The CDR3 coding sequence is TGTGCCAGCAGCCCCCACAGGGCTCCCATGAACACTGAAGCTTTCTTT.

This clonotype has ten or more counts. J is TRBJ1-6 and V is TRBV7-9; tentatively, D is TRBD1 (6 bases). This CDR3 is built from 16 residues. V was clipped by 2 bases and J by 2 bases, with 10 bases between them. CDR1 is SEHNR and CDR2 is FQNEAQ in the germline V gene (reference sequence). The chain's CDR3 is CASSLTNRAYNSPLHF. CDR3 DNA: TGTGCCAGCAGCTTAACGAACAGGGCCTATAATTCACCCCTCCACTTT.

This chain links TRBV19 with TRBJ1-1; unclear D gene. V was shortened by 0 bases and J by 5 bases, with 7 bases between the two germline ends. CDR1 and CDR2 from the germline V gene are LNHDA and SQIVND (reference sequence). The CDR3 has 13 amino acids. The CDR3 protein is CASSIEGGTEAFF. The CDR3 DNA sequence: TGTGCCAGTAGTATAGAGGGTGGAACTGAAGCTTTCTTT.

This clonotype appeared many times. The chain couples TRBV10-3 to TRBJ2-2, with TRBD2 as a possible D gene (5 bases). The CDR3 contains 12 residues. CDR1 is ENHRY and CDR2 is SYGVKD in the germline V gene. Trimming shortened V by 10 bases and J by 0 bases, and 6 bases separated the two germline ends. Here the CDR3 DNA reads TGTGCCACGGGGACGAACACCGGGGAGCTGTTTTTT. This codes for CATGTNTGELFF.

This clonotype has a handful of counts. The CDR3, as DNA: TGTGCCAGCTTAGGCCGGACCTACGAGCAGTACTTC. Translation: CASLGRTYEQYF. This sequence joins TRBV10-3 and TRBJ2-7, with unresolved D. Germline values: CDR1 ENHRY, CDR2 SYGVKD. Trimming pared 10 bases from V and 2 bases from J, leaving 12 bases between. The CDR3 is 12 residues long.

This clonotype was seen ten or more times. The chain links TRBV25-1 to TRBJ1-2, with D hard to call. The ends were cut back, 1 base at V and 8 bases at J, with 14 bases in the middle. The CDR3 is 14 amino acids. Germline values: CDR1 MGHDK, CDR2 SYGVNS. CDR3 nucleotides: TGTGCCAGCAGTGAATTGGGAATCGCTGGCGGCTACACCTTC. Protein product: CASSELGIAGGYTF.

The CDR3 DNA reads TGCAGTGCGGCTGGACAGGGCTTTGGCGAGCAGTACTTC. Protein product: CSAAGQGFGEQYF. V is TRBV20-1 and J is TRBJ2-7; TRBD1 matches 8 bases. The CDR3 is 13 residues long. V shed 6 bases and J 6 bases; nucleotides not matched to a gene: 10. The germline gives CDR1 DFQATT, CDR2 SNEGSKA (reference sequence).

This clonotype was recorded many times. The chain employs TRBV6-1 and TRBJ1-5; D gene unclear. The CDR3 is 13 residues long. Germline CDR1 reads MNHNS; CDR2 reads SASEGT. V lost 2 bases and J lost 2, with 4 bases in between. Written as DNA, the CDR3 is TGTGCCAGCAGTGAATGGCGCAATCAGCCCCAGCATTTT. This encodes CASSEWRNQPQHF.

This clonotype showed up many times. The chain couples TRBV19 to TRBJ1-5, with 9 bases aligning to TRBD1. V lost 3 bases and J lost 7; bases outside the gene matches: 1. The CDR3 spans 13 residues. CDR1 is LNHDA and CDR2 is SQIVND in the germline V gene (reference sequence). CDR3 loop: CASSMDRGQPQHF. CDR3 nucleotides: TGTGCCAGTAGTATGGACAGGGGCCAGCCCCAGCATTTT.

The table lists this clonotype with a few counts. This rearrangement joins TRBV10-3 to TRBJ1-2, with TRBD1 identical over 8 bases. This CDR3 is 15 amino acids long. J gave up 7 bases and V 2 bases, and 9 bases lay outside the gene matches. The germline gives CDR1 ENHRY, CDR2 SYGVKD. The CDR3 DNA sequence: TGTGCCATCAGTGAGAAAGTGGACAGGGAGAGTGGCTACACCTTC. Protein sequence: CAISEKVDRESGYTF.

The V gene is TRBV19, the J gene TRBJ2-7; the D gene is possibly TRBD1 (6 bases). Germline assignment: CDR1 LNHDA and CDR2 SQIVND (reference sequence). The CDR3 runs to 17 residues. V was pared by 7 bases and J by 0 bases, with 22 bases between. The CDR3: CASTQSSGTRNSYEQYF. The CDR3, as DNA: TGTGCCAGTACCCAATCCTCCGGGACACGGAACTCCTACGAGCAGTACTTC.

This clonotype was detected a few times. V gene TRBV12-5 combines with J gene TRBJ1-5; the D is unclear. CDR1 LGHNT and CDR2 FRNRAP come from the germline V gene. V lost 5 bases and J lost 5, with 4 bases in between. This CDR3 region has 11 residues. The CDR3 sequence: CASGLHQPQHF. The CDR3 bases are TGTGCTAGTGGTCTCCATCAGCCCCAGCATTTT.

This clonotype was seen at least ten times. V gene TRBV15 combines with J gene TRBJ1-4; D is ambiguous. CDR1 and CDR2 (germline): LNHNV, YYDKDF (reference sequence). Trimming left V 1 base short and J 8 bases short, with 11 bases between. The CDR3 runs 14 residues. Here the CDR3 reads CATSRAGEREKLFF. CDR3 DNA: TGTGCCACCAGCAGAGCGGGAGAAAGGGAAAAACTGTTTTTT.

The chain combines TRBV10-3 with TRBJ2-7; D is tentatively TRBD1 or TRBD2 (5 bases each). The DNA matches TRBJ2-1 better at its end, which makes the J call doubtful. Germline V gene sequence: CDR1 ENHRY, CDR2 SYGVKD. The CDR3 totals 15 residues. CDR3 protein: CAISEGTSDHNEQFF. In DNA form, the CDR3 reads TGTGCCATCAGTGAAGGGACGTCAGACCACAATGAGCAGTTCTTC.